These 7 T cell receptor beta chains came from one sample sequenced in a study of T cells after yellow fever vaccination. TCRdb itself ran the 5' RACE reads through MiXCR, one entry per CDR3 protein. The repertoire has 500,000 to 700,000 distinct CDR3 sequences, about a fifth of them found once; the top ten carry over 11%. The sample in question was PBMCs, obtained 15 days after the yellow fever booster vaccination. Receptors were obtained from a man aged 25 to 40 who received the YFV17D yellow fever vaccine.

This clonotype came up a few times. This chain connects TRBV25-1 to TRBJ2-5, with 7 bases aligning to TRBD2. The CDR3 is 15 amino acids. After removal of 2 bases from V and 1 base from J, the junction contained 4 bases not matched to a gene. CDR1 is MGHDK, CDR2 SYGVNS, per germline. CDR3 residues: CASSEGGEIQETQYF. CDR3 coding DNA: TGTGCCAGCAGTGAAGGGGGGGAGATCCAAGAGACCCAGTACTTC.

This clonotype was picked up a small number of times. The CDR3 loop is CSVLGLAGPQYF. CDR3 sequence (DNA): TGCAGCGTCCTGGGACTAGCGGGACCCCAGTACTTC. The chain recombines TRBV29-1 with TRBJ2-5, with 13 bases that match TRBD2. V dropped 6 bases and J dropped 9; count of bases not matched to a gene: 4. This CDR3 has 12 residues. The V gene's germline CDR1 is SQVTM and CDR2 ANQGSEA. The full variable domain, with the rest looked up from reference TRBV29-1 and TRBJ2-5, is SAVISQKPSRDICQRGTSLTIQCQVDSQVTMMFWYRQQPGQSLTLIATANQGSEATYESGFVIDKFPISRPNLTFSTLTVSNMSPEDSSIYLCSVLGLAGPQYFGPGTRLLVL.

The chain is built from TRBV7-9 and TRBJ1-1, with TRBD1 as a possible D gene (5 bases). The CDR3 is 15 residues long. Germline values: CDR1 SEHNR, CDR2 FQNEAQ (reference sequence). V was cut by 3 bases and J by 4 bases, with 15 bases left in between. The CDR3 reads CASSLEGPGGTEAFF. CDR3 in DNA: TGTGCCAGCAGCTTGGAGGGGCCTGGGGGCACTGAAGCTTTCTTT. Full variable domain (missing parts from reference TRBV7-9 and TRBJ1-1): DTGVSQNPRHKITKRGQNVTFRCDPISEHNRLYWYRQTLGQGPEFLTYFQNEAQLEKSRLLSDRFSAERPKGSFSTLEIQRTEQGDSAMYLCASSLEGPGGTEAFFGQGTRLTVV.

The table lists this clonotype with many counts. The chain joins TRBV28 to TRBJ1-6; 10 bases agree with TRBD1. Losses at the gene ends were 4 bases for V and 10 bases for J; bases not matched to a gene: 4. The CDR3 is 14 amino acids. Germline CDR1 reads MDHEN; CDR2 reads SYDVKM. CDR3 sequence reads: CASSSGTGDSPLHF. The CDR3 bases are TGTGCCAGCAGTTCCGGGACAGGGGACTCACCCCTCCACTTT.

The chain has TRBV9 and TRBJ1-1; D gene ambiguous. The V end lost 4 bases, the J end lost 0 bases, and 13 bases lay between the germline ends. Germline V gives CDR1 SGDLS, CDR2 YYNGEE. The CDR3 length is 15 residues. Written as DNA, the CDR3 is TGTGCCAGCAGCCCCCGCCCTAACTTGAACACTGAAGCTTTCTTT. Translation gives CASSPRPNLNTEAFF. Drawing the rest from reference TRBV9 and TRBJ1-1, the complete variable domain is DSGVTQTPKHLITATGQRVTLRCSPRSGDLSVYWYQQSLDQGLQFLIQYYNGEERAKGNILERFSAQQFPDLHSELNLSSLELGDSALYFCASSPRPNLNTEAFFGQGTRLTVV.

The rearrangement uses TRBV12-3 or TRBV12-4 and TRBJ2-7; D is perhaps TRBD2 (6 bases). This CDR3 has 15 amino acids. V was pared by 3 bases and J by 4 bases, with 16 bases between. The CDR3 bases are TGTGCCAGCAGTTTCAATCCCGGACTAACTTACGAGCAGTACTTC. Translating gives CASSFNPGLTYEQYF.

This clonotype was observed a few times. This chain joins TRBV2 and TRBJ2-5, with TRBD2 identical over 7 bases. CDR1 and CDR2 from the germline V gene are SNHLY and FYNNEI. The CDR3 is 13 amino acids. The V segment lost 8 bases and the J segment 0 bases; nucleotides outside the gene matches: 3. As DNA, the CDR3 is TGTGCCAGCGGAGCGGGATACCAAGAGACCCAGTACTTC. Translation gives CASGAGYQETQYF.